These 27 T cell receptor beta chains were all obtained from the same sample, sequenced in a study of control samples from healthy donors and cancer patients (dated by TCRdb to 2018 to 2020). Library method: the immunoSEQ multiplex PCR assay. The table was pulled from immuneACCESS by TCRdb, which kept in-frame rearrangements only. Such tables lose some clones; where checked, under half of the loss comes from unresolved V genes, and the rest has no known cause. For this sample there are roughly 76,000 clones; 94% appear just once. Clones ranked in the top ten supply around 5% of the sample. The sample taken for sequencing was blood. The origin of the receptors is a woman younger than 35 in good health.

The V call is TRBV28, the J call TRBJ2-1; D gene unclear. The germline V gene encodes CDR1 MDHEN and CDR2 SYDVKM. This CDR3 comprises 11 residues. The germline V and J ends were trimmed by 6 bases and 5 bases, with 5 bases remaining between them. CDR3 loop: CASRLNNEQFF. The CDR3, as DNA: TGTGCCAGCAGGCTAAACAATGAGCAGTTCTTC.

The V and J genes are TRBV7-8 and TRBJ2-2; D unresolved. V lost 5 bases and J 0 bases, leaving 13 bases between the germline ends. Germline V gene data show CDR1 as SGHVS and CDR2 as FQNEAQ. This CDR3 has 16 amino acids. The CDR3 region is CASSRKDLTNTGELFF. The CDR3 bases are TGTGCCAGCAGCCGAAAGGACCTCACGAACACCGGGGAGCTGTTTTTT.

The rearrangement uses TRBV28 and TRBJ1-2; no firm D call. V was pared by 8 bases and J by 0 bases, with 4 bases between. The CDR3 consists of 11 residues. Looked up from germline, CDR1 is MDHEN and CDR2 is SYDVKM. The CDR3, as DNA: TGTGCCAGCCGGGCTAACTATGGCTACACCTTC. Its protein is CASRANYGYTF.

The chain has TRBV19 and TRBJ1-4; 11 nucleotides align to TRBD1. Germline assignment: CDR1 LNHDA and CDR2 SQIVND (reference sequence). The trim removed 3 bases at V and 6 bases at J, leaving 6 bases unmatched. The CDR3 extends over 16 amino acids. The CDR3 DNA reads TGTGCCAGTAGTATTCGCCGGACAGGGGGCCATGAAAAACTGTTTTTT. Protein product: CASSIRRTGGHEKLFF.

As DNA, the CDR3 is TGTGCCACCAGCCGTGATGACCCCTCCTATGAGCAGTTCTTC. It specifies CATSRDDPSYEQFF. V and J are TRBV24-1 and TRBJ2-1; D unclear. Deletions cut 7 bases from V and 8 bases from J, with 17 bases between. The length of the CDR3 is 14 residues. Germline V gene lookup returns CDR1 KGHDR and CDR2 SFDVKD.

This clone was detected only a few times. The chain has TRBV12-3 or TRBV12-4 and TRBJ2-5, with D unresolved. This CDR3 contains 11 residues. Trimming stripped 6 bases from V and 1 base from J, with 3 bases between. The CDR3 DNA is TGTGCCAGCAGCCCCCAAGAGACCCAGTACTTC. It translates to CASSPQETQYF.

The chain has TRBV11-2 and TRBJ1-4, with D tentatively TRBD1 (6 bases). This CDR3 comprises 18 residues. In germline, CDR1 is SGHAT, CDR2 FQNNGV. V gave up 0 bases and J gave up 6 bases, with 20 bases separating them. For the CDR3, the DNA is TGTGCCAGCAGCTTAGATGCGAGGGGGGATCTTTCTTATGAAAAACTGTTTTTT. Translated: CASSLDARGDLSYEKLFF.

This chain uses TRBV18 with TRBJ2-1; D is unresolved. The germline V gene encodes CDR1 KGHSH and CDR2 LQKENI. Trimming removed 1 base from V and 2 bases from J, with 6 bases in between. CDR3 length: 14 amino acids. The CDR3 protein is CASSPLGAYNEQFF. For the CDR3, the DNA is TGTGCCAGCTCACCACTGGGTGCCTACAATGAGCAGTTCTTC.

The CDR3 DNA sequence: TGCGCCAGCAAGCCTCCTTTGGGGGAGACCCAGTACTTC. Translating gives CASKPPLGETQYF. This sequence joins TRBV10-2 and TRBJ2-5; D is unclear. Germline lookup yields CDR1 WSHSY and CDR2 SAAADI. Trimming cost V 7 bases and J 5 bases, with 14 bases left between them. This CDR3 spans 13 amino acids.

Written as DNA, the CDR3 is TGTGCCAGTAGTCCAGACGGGACAGGCACCCGTGGCTACACCTTC. Translated: CASSPDGTGTRGYTF. The rearrangement uses TRBV19 and TRBJ1-2; 8 bases fit TRBD1. Trimming at V came to 5 bases and at J to 7 bases, leaving 12 bases not matched to a gene. This CDR3 comprises 15 residues. In germline, CDR1 is LNHDA, CDR2 SQIVND (reference sequence).

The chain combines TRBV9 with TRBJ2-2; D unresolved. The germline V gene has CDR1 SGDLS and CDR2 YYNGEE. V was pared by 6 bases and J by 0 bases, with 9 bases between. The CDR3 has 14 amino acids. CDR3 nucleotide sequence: TGTGCCAGCAACCCCTCCCCGAACACCGGGGAGCTGTTTTTT. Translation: CASNPSPNTGELFF.

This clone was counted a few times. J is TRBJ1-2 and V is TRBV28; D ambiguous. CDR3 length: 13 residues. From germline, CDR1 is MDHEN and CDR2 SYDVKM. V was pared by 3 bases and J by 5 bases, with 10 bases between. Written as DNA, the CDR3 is TGTGCCAGCAGTTTTATGGGGTCATATGGCTACACCTTC. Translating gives CASSFMGSYGYTF.

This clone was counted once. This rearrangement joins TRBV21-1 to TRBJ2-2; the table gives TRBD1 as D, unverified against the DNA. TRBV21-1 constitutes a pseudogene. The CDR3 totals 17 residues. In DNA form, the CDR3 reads TGTGCCAGCAGCGACCGGACAGGGGCCAAGAACACCGGGGAGCTGTTTTTT. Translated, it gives CASSDRTGAKNTGELFF.

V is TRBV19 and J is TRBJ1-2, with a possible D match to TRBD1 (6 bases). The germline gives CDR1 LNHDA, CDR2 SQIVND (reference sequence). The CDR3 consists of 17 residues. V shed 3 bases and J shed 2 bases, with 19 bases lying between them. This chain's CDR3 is CASSIRSQGPSNYGYTF. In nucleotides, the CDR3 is TGTGCCAGTAGTATTCGCTCACAGGGACCGTCCAACTATGGCTACACCTTC.

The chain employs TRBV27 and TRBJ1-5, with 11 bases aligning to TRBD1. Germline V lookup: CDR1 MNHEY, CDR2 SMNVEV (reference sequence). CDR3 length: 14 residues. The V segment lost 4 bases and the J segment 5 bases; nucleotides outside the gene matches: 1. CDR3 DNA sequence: TGTGCCAGCAGTTCGGACAGGGGGCATCAGCCCCAGCATTTT. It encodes CASSSDRGHQPQHF.

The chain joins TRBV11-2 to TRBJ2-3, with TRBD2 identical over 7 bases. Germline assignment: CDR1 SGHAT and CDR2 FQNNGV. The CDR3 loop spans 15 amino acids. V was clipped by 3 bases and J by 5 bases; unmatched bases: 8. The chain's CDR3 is CASSFGARGGDTQYF. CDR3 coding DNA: TGTGCCAGCAGCTTTGGGGCACGCGGGGGAGATACGCAGTATTTT. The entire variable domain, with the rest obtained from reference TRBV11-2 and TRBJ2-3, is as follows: EAGVAQSPRYKIIEKRQSVAFWCNPISGHATLYWYQQILGQGPKLLIQFQNNGVVDDSQLPKDRFSAERLKGVDSTLKIQPAKLEDSAVYLCASSFGARGGDTQYFGPGTRLTVL.

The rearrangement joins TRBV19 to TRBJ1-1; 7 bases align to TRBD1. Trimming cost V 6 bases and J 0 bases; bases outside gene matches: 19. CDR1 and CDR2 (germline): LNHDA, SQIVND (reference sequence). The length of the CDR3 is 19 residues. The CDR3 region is CASSPRGAGPNGMNTEAFF. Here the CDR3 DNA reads TGTGCCAGTAGCCCCAGGGGGGCTGGGCCCAATGGTATGAACACTGAAGCTTTCTTT.

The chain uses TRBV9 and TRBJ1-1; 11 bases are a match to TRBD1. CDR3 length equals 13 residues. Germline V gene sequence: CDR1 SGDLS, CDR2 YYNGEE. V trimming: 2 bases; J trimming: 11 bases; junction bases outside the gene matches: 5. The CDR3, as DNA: TGTGCCAGCAGCGTCGGGACAGGGGGTGCTGCTTTCTTT. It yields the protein CASSVGTGGAAFF.

Here the CDR3 DNA reads TGTGCCAGCAGCGGGCTAGCGGCCTACAATGAGCAGTTCTTC. This translates into CASSGLAAYNEQFF. This chain connects TRBV5-4 to TRBJ2-1; 7 positions match TRBD2. The CDR3 extends over 14 amino acids. Germline CDR1 reads SGHNT; CDR2 reads YYREEE (reference sequence). V lost 4 bases, J lost 2 bases, and 3 bases stayed unmatched.

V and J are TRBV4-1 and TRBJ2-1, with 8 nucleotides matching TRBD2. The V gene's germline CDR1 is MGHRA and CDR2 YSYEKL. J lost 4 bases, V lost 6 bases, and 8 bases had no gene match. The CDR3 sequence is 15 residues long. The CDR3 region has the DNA TGCGCCAGCAGATCAGAGCGGGGGCCATACAATGAGCAGTTCTTC. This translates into CASRSERGPYNEQFF.

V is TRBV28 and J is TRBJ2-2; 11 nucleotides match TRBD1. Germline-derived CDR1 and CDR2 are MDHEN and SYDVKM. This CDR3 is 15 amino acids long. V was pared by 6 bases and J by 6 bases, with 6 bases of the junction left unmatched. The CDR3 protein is CASSKDRGPSGELFF. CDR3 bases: TGTGCCAGCAGCAAGGACAGGGGGCCTTCCGGGGAGCTGTTTTTT.

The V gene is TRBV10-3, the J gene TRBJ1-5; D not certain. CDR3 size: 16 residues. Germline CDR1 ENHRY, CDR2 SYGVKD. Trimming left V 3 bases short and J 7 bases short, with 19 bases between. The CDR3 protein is CAISDLGSPDGQPQHF. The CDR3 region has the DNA TGTGCCATCAGTGATCTTGGTTCGCCAGACGGGCAGCCCCAGCATTTT.

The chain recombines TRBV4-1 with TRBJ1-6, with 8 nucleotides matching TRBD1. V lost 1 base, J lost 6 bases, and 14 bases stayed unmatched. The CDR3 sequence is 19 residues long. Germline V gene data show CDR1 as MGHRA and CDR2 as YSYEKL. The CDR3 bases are TGCGCCAGCAGCCAAGTTCAGGGGGCGAGGGGGGGGCGTAATTCACCCCTCCACTTT. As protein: CASSQVQGARGGRNSPLHF.

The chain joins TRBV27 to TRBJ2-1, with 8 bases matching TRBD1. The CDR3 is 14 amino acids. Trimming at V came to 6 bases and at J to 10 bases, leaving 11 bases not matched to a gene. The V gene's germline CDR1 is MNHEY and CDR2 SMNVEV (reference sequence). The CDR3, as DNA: TGTGCCAGCAGCGCCAGGGGGCTCGGACTGGAGCAGTTCTTC. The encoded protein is CASSARGLGLEQFF.

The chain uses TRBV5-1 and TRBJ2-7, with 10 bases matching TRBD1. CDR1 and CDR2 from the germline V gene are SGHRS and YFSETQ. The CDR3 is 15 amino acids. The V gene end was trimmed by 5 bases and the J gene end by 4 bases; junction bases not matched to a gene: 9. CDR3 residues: CASRDRDRGVYEQYF. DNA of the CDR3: TGCGCCAGCAGAGACCGGGACAGGGGCGTATACGAGCAGTACTTC.

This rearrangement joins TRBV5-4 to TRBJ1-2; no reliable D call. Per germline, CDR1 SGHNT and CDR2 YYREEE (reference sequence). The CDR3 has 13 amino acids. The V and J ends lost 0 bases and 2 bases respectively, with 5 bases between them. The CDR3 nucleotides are TGTGCCAGCAGCTTGGGCGGGAACTATGGCTACACCTTC. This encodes CASSLGGNYGYTF.

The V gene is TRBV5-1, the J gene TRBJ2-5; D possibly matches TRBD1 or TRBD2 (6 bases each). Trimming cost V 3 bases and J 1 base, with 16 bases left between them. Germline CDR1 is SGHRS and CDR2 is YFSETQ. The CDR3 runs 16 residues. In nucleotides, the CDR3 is TGCGCCAGCAGCTGGACTACCGGGACACTCCAAGAGACCCAGTACTTC. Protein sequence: CASSWTTGTLQETQYF.